A selection of T cell receptor beta chains follows, all from one sample in a study of cytomegalovirus exposure and HLA in healthy donors. Only in-frame clones appear in the TCRdb table, and some are missing; sequencing was by immunoSEQ multiplex PCR. Here the sample spans some 190,000 clones, 65% to 85% being singletons. Sequencing was carried out using PBMCs. These receptors all come from a male donor in good health and CMV-seronegative. The CDR3 runs from the conserved cysteine through the conserved F or W. A D gene is named only where the DNA matches it firmly. Clone size is stated in some rows and not others, as once, few, many or a class when expanded.

j_gene,len,abundance,v_gene,d_gene,CDR3nt,CDR3aa
TRBJ1-2,14,few,TRBV4-3,NA,TGCGCCAGCAGCGTATGGGGGGGAGGCTATGGCTACACCTTC,CASSVWGGGYGYTF
TRBJ2-5,18,NA,TRBV2,TRBD2,TGTGCCAGCAGTGGGGGGACTAGCGGGGGGGCCGGGCAAGAGACCCAGTACTTC,CASSGGTSGGAGQETQYF
TRBJ1-1,15,few,TRBV30,TRBD1,TGTGCCTGGAGTCCACGCCAGACAGGGGACACTGAAGCTTTCTTT,CAWSPRQTGDTEAFF
TRBJ1-4,13,NA,TRBV2,NA,TGTGCCAGCTACAGGTCAACTAATGAAAAACTGTTTTTT,CASYRSTNEKLFF
TRBJ2-2,15,NA,TRBV5-1,NA,TGCGCCAGCAGCTTCCGCGGGGAGAACACCGGGGAGCTGTTTTTT,CASSFRGENTGELFF
TRBJ2-3,16,NA,TRBV5-1,NA,TGCGCCAGCAGCTCCTCCGCGGTCGATCTCACAGATACGCAGTATTTT,CASSSSAVDLTDTQYF
TRBJ2-2,17,NA,TRBV28,NA,TGTGCCAGCAGTTTCGGGTACGGGGGAGTGACTGCCGGGGAGCTGTTTTTT,CASSFGYGGVTAGELFF
TRBJ1-6,14,NA,TRBV10-3,NA,TGTGCCATCAGTGAACAGGTAGAAAATTCACCCCTCCACTTT,CAISEQVENSPLHF
TRBJ1-3,16,NA,TRBV27,TRBD1,TGTGCCAGCAGTCCACGACAGGGGGCTGCTGGAAACACCATATATTTT,CASSPRQGAAGNTIYF
TRBJ2-2,14,NA,TRBV19,TRBD1,TGTGCCAGTAGTATCCGGGACAGGCCGAAGGAGCTTTTTTTT,CASSIRDRPKELFF
TRBJ2-1,18,NA,TRBV7-9,TRBD2,TGTGCCAGCAGCTCGACATCGGGCAGCGGGAGGGCCCACAATGAGCAGTTCTTC,CASSSTSGSGRAHNEQFF
TRBJ2-6,13,NA,TRBV19,NA,TGTGCCAGTAGCACACCTGGGGCCAACGTCCTGACTTTC,CASSTPGANVLTF
TRBJ1-1,11,once,TRBV2,TRBD1,TGTGCCAGCAGACCGAGGGGGCGAGCTTTCTTT,CASRPRGRAFF
TRBJ2-2,15,NA,TRBV6-6,TRBD1,TGTGCCAGCAGTTACTCGACAGGGGGACCCGGGGAGCTGTTTTTT,CASSYSTGGPGELFF
TRBJ2-7,14,NA,TRBV6-1,NA,TGTGCCAGCTCAGCAGGAGGGGAGATCTACGAGCAGTACTTC,CASSAGGEIYEQYF
TRBJ2-7,14,NA,TRBV5-1,TRBD1,TGCGCCAGCAGCTTGAGGGACAGGGCTAACGAGCAGTACTTC,CASSLRDRANEQYF
TRBJ2-3,12,NA,TRBV2,TRBD1,TGTGCCAGCAGTCCAGGGGGAGATACGCAGTATTTT,CASSPGGDTQYF
TRBJ2-7,14,once,TRBV5-1,TRBD1,TGCGCCAGCAGGTCGGGACAGGATTCGTCCGAGCAGTACTTC,CASRSGQDSSEQYF
TRBJ2-5,15,NA,TRBV6-1,NA,TGTGCCAGCAGTCCGGGAGCGGCGAGGCAAGAGACCCAGTACTTC,CASSPGAARQETQYF
TRBJ2-7,13,NA,TRBV2,NA,TGTGCCAGCAGTGATCCTCTCCCCTACGAGCAGTACTTC,CASSDPLPYEQYF
TRBJ2-3,15,NA,TRBV5-4,NA,TGTGCCAGCAGCTTGATGGCGGGGAGCACAGATACGCAGTATTTT,CASSLMAGSTDTQYF
TRBJ2-5,14,once,TRBV5-1,TRBD1,TGCGCCAGCAGCACTGGACAGGGACAAGAGACCCAGTACTTC,CASSTGQGQETQYF
TRBJ2-7,16,NA,TRBV6-5,TRBD2,TGTGCCAGCAGTTTGGCTAGCGGGGGGGGAACCTACGAGCAGTACTTC,CASSLASGGGTYEQYF
TRBJ1-4,15,NA,TRBV5-4,TRBD1,TGTGCCAGCAGCAAGCAGACAGGGGCTAATGAAAAACTGTTTTTT,CASSKQTGANEKLFF
TRBJ2-7,15,NA,TRBV7-9,TRBD1,TGTGCCAGCAGCAAGGGACAGGTCGCGACCTACGAGCAGTACTTC,CASSKGQVATYEQYF
TRBJ2-3,12,NA,TRBV29-1,TRBD1,TGCAGCGTCCGACAGGGCGCAGATACGCAGTATTTT,CSVRQGADTQYF
TRBJ2-3,15,NA,TRBV30,TRBD2,TGTGCCTGGAGTAGACTAGCGGGGGCCACAGATACGCAGTATTTT,CAWSRLAGATDTQYF
TRBJ2-5,12,NA,TRBV21-1,NA,TGTGCCAGCAGTGGACAGGAAGAGACCCAGTACTTC,CASSGQEETQYF
TRBJ2-3,13,NA,TRBV27,NA,TGTGCCAGCAGTTCCCGACTAGAGGGGACGCAGTATTTT,CASSSRLEGTQYF
TRBJ1-1,16,NA,TRBV10-3,TRBD1,TGTGCCATCAGTGAGTCGGGCAGGGGGCAGGGCACTGAAGCTTTCTTT,CAISESGRGQGTEAFF
TRBJ2-3,11,NA,TRBV12-5,TRBD1,TGTGCTAGTGGTTTGGGACAGGGTCAGTATTTT,CASGLGQGQYF
TRBJ2-3,17,NA,TRBV27,NA,TGTGCCAGCAGTCCGCAAGAAGCGGTAACCTACACAGATACGCAGTATTTT,CASSPQEAVTYTDTQYF
TRBJ2-1,19,NA,TRBV5-1,TRBD2,TGCGCCAGCAGCTGGCCAGGTGGTGTGGGACTAGCCCTACAGGATGAGCAGTTCTTC,CASSWPGGVGLALQDEQFF
TRBJ2-2,12,NA,TRBV7-8,NA,TGTGCCAGCAGCTTAGCGCGGCGGAAGGTGTTTTTT,CASSLARRKVFF
TRBJ2-7,13,NA,TRBV29-1,TRBD2,TGCATCATAAAAACTAGCGGGGGCTACGAGCAGTACTTC,CIIKTSGGYEQYF
TRBJ2-1,19,NA,TRBV15,TRBD1,TGTGCCACCAGCAGGGCCGGGGACAGGGGCCACCCCCGATCGAATGAGCAGTTCTTC,CATSRAGDRGHPRSNEQFF
TRBJ2-3,16,NA,TRBV4-1,NA,TGCGCCAGCAGCCCCCATGAGGGGGTCGGAACAGATACGCAGTATTTT,CASSPHEGVGTDTQYF
TRBJ1-4,13,few,TRBV30,NA,TGTGCCTGGAGTGTATCCCGAGATGAAAAACTGTTTTTT,CAWSVSRDEKLFF
TRBJ1-5,15,NA,TRBV30,TRBD1,TGTGCCTGGAGTGACCTCAGGACAGGGAATCAGCCCCAGCATTTT,CAWSDLRTGNQPQHF
TRBJ1-5,16,NA,TRBV28,TRBD1,TGTGCCAGCAGTTTACAGGGGGCACGGGTAACGAAGCCCCAGCATTTT,CASSLQGARVTKPQHF
TRBJ2-3,15,NA,TRBV7-8,TRBD1,TGTGCCAGCAGCCAGGGGGCGGGGACCACAGATACGCAGTATTTT,CASSQGAGTTDTQYF
TRBJ2-7,14,NA,TRBV28,NA,TGTGCCAGCAGCCCAAGGGCCGGGGTGGCCGAGCAGTACTTC,CASSPRAGVAEQYF
TRBJ1-3,16,NA,TRBV18,NA,TGTGCCAGCTCACCACCGGGGGCGCAGATCGGAAACACCATATATTTT,CASSPPGAQIGNTIYF
TRBJ2-7,12,few,TRBV10-1,TRBD1,TGCGCCAGCAGTCGACAGGGGCGCGAGCAGTACTTC,CASSRQGREQYF
TRBJ1-5,12,NA,TRBV19,NA,TGTGCCAGTAGTGCCAGAAATCAGCCCCAGCATTTT,CASSARNQPQHF
TRBJ2-5,20,NA,TRBV7-3,TRBD2,TGTGCCAGCAGCCAAGCGGCTCTAGCGGGGGGGAACCCATCTCGGGAGACCCAGTACTTC,CASSQAALAGGNPSRETQYF